Below are 7 T cell receptor beta chains sequenced from a single sample in a study of T cell changes during pregnancy in multiple sclerosis. Sequenced by immunoSEQ multiplex PCR; TCRdb stores in-frame clones only, minus some. This table has 35,000 to 50,000 clones, 85% to 90% appearing once. The material was peripheral blood, obtained in the second trimester of pregnancy. These receptors came from a female donor in good health, enrolled as a control in a pregnancy study.

The chain recombines TRBV19 with TRBJ1-1; D possibly corresponds to TRBD1 (5 bases). The CDR3 contains 14 residues. Germline-derived CDR1 and CDR2 are LNHDA and SQIVND (reference sequence). V lost 5 bases, J lost 3 bases, and 13 bases lay in between. CDR3 protein: CASSSVRADTEAFF. The CDR3 DNA follows: TGTGCCAGTAGTTCGGTCAGGGCGGACACTGAAGCTTTCTTT.

The J gene is TRBJ2-7, the V gene TRBV4-1; maybe TRBD1 (6 bases). The V end lost 4 bases, the J end lost 6 bases, and 16 bases lay between the germline ends. The CDR3 is made up of 14 amino acids. CDR1 and CDR2 (germline): MGHRA, YSYEKL. CDR3 DNA: TGCGCCAGCAGCCCTCTGACAGGTAGGGCCGAGCAGTACTTC. Amino acid sequence: CASSPLTGRAEQYF.

The chain couples TRBV6-4 to TRBJ1-1, with D unclear. This CDR3 has 15 amino acids. V was pared by 3 bases and J by 2 bases, with 13 bases between. The germline gives CDR1 MRHNA, CDR2 SNTAGT. CDR3 residues: CASSEGGGLNTEAFF. The CDR3 DNA reads TGTGCCAGCAGTGAAGGTGGCGGGTTAAACACTGAAGCTTTCTTT.

As regards this clone: An end of the junction differs from the germline gene, which may be a read error. The chain is built from TRBV29-1 and TRBJ2-7; TRBD2 agrees at 7 bases. The CDR3 covers 15 residues. Germline V gene data show CDR1 as SQVTM and CDR2 as ANQGSEA. CDR3 in DNA: TGCAGCGTAGAAGTTTATGGGACTACAAGTTACGAGCAGTACTTC. This sequence encodes CSVEVYGTTSYEQYF.

The rearrangement joins TRBV19 to TRBJ2-3, with D possibly being TRBD1 (6 bases). The germline V gene encodes CDR1 LNHDA and CDR2 SQIVND (reference sequence). The CDR3 totals 13 residues. The V and J ends lost 6 bases and 3 bases respectively, with 10 bases between them. The CDR3 sequence is CASSNRVTDTQYF. The CDR3 DNA is TGTGCCAGTAGCAACAGGGTTACAGATACGCAGTATTTT.

V gene TRBV19 combines with J gene TRBJ2-3; 14 bases map to TRBD2. The length of the CDR3 is 18 residues. In germline, CDR1 is LNHDA, CDR2 SQIVND (reference sequence). V shed 10 bases and J 6 bases; nucleotides not matched to a gene: 18. In DNA form, the CDR3 reads TGTGCCACTACGACTAGCGGGAGGGATTTTCACCTGCCGGATACGCAGTATTTT. Its protein is CATTTSGRDFHLPDTQYF.

V and J are TRBV27 and TRBJ1-2; D is uncertain. CDR1 and CDR2 (germline): MNHEY, SMNVEV (reference sequence). The CDR3 loop spans 14 amino acids. Trimming cost V 5 bases and J 0 bases, with 10 bases left between them. The CDR3 DNA sequence: TGTGCCAGCAGTCCCCTCCCCCCTAACTATGGCTACACCTTC. It yields the protein CASSPLPPNYGYTF.